The 27 T cell receptor beta chains below were found in one sample sequenced in a study of cytomegalovirus exposure and HLA in healthy donors. PCR amplification relied on 60 Vbeta primers (plus 13 Jbeta primers). TCRdb's copy holds only in-frame clones and misses some; the assay was immunoSEQ multiplex PCR. The data hold around 110,000 clones, with approximately 70% observed a single time. The material sequenced was PBMCs. These receptors originate from a man between 18 and 35 years old in good health and CMV-seronegative.

This clone has only one observation. The rearrangement joins TRBV5-8 to TRBJ2-5; 11 positions agree with TRBD2. The J segment lost 4 bases and the V segment lost 0 bases, leaving 14 bases of the junction unmatched. This CDR3 spans 19 amino acids. Germline CDR1 reads SGHTS; CDR2 reads YDEGEE. CDR3 bases: TGTGCCAGCAGCTTGGGCGCTAGCGGGGGGCCCCTAGGGCGAGAGACCCAGTACTTC. This codes for CASSLGASGGPLGRETQYF.

Note on this clone: At one of its ends the junction is not consistent with the germline gene, which may arise from a read error. The chain is built from TRBV2 and TRBJ1-1; the D is unclear. This CDR3 spans 15 amino acids. The V gene's germline CDR1 is SNHLY and CDR2 FYNNEI. The CDR3 DNA is TGTTCCAGCAGTTCTAATCGCGAACTGAACACTGAAGCTTTCTTT. This gives the protein CSSSSNRELNTEAFF.

This clone was seen only a few times. The chain couples TRBV4-3 to TRBJ2-5; 9 nucleotides align to TRBD2. Near its end, the DNA agrees better with TRBJ2-7, so the J call may be wrong. Germline V gene data show CDR1 as LGHNA and CDR2 as YSLEER. This CDR3 comprises 15 residues. The CDR3, as DNA: TGCGCCAGCAGCCGGGAGGGTCTAGCGGGGTCCGAGCAGTACTTC. Residues: CASSREGLAGSEQYF.

The chain carries TRBV19 and TRBJ2-2, with TRBD2 as a possible D gene (7 bases). CDR3 length equals 16 residues. Germline CDR1 LNHDA, CDR2 SQIVND (reference sequence). The V end lost 5 bases, the J end lost 0 bases, and 13 bases lay between the germline ends. CDR3 DNA: TGTGCCAGTAGTGGGGGGGCAGGGGCGAACACCGGGGAGCTGTTTTTT. It codes for CASSGGAGANTGELFF.

In its sample, this clone was seen a few times. This rearrangement joins TRBV6-5 to TRBJ1-1; tentatively, D is TRBD1 (6 bases). Germline CDR1 and CDR2: MNHEY and SVGAGI. This CDR3 contains 12 residues. V shed 7 bases and J shed 5 bases, with 11 bases lying between them. The CDR3 DNA reads TGTGCCAGCACGGGGGGCTGGACTGAAGCTTTCTTT. Its protein is CASTGGWTEAFF.

This clone came up a few times. This chain uses TRBV9 with TRBJ1-2; tentative D call: TRBD1 (6 bases). The CDR3 contains 16 residues. The germline V gene encodes CDR1 SGDLS and CDR2 YYNGEE. V was trimmed by 2 bases and J by 3 bases, leaving 17 bases between them. CDR3 sequence: CASSVNIEGEHYGYTF. The CDR3 region has the DNA TGTGCCAGCAGCGTGAACATAGAGGGGGAACACTATGGCTACACCTTC.

The chain has TRBV5-4 and TRBJ2-7, with D unclear. CDR1 SGHNT and CDR2 YYREEE come from the germline V gene (reference sequence). The ends were cut back, 4 bases at V and 0 bases at J, with 14 bases in the middle. The CDR3 totals 15 residues. The CDR3 here is CASSETGPSSYEQYF. Written as DNA, the CDR3 is TGTGCCAGCAGCGAAACTGGGCCCAGCTCCTACGAGCAGTACTTC.

The chain carries TRBV6-5 and TRBJ2-3, with D perhaps matching TRBD1 (6 bases). This CDR3 is built from 15 residues. Trimming removed 1 base at V and 0 bases at J, with 8 bases between. The germline CDR1 and CDR2 sequences are MNHEY and SVGAGI. The CDR3 loop reads CASSYYRESTDTQYF. CDR3 DNA: TGTGCCAGCAGTTACTACAGGGAGAGCACAGATACGCAGTATTTT.

This sequence joins TRBV4-1 and TRBJ1-2; 7 bases align to TRBD1. This CDR3 is 16 amino acids long. Germline V lookup: CDR1 MGHRA, CDR2 YSYEKL. V lost 4 bases, J lost 8 bases, and 16 bases stayed unmatched. CDR3 in amino acids: CASSLPGQSTTRGYTF. For the CDR3, the DNA is TGCGCCAGCAGCCTACCGGGACAGTCAACAACTAGGGGCTACACCTTC.

This clone was seen a handful of times. V is TRBV15 and J is TRBJ1-5; a weak D match, TRBD1 (5 bases). V gave up 3 bases and J gave up 0 bases, with 9 bases separating them. The germline gives CDR1 LNHNV, CDR2 YYDKDF (reference sequence). The CDR3 consists of 15 residues. The CDR3 loop is CATSRGRDSNQPQHF. DNA for the CDR3: TGTGCCACCAGCAGGGGCAGGGATAGCAATCAGCCCCAGCATTTT.

This clone has a handful of counts. This chain connects TRBV7-2 to TRBJ2-7; TRBD1 matches at 10 bases. The CDR3 has 14 residues. The germline gives CDR1 SGHTA, CDR2 FQGNSA. Trimming removed 5 bases from V and 2 bases from J; junction bases left unmatched: 3. The CDR3 region is CASSGGQGAYEQYF. CDR3 DNA sequence: TGTGCCAGCAGCGGAGGACAGGGGGCCTACGAGCAGTACTTC.

In its sample, this clone was seen many times. The chain carries TRBV6-4 and TRBJ2-3; 10 bases match TRBD2. This CDR3 contains 15 residues. After removal of 2 bases from V and 1 base from J, the junction contained 0 bases not matched to a gene. Germline V gives CDR1 MRHNA, CDR2 SNTAGT. The CDR3 here is CASSDGTSGTDTQYF. The CDR3 DNA reads as TGTGCCAGCAGTGACGGGACTAGCGGCACAGATACGCAGTATTTT.

The chain uses TRBV7-9 and TRBJ2-1, with 7 bases fitting TRBD1. V shed 7 bases, J shed 2 bases, and the junction held 11 bases outside the gene matches. This CDR3 comprises 16 residues. In germline, CDR1 is SEHNR, CDR2 FQNEAQ (reference sequence). The CDR3: CASTRNRQGAYNEQFF. In DNA form, the CDR3 reads TGTGCCAGCACTCGGAATCGGCAGGGGGCCTACAATGAGCAGTTCTTC.

The chain is built from TRBV27 and TRBJ1-1; D remains unclear. V was cut by 2 bases and J by 0 bases, with 13 bases left in between. The germline CDR1 and CDR2 sequences are MNHEY and SMNVEV (reference sequence). The CDR3 runs to 16 residues. The CDR3 sequence: CASSLKLQEVNTEAFF. CDR3 bases: TGTGCCAGCAGTTTAAAACTCCAGGAGGTGAACACTGAAGCTTTCTTT.

The V call is TRBV6-1, the J call TRBJ2-7; 8 nucleotides agree with TRBD1. Germline V gene sequence: CDR1 MNHNS, CDR2 SASEGT. This CDR3 contains 15 residues. V lost 2 bases and J lost 2; bases outside the gene matches: 5. The CDR3 spells CASSEYGTGPYEQYF. CDR3 sequence (DNA): TGTGCCAGCAGTGAATACGGGACAGGCCCCTACGAGCAGTACTTC.

This chain links TRBV5-6 with TRBJ2-1, with 11 nucleotides matching TRBD2. This CDR3 has 15 amino acids. V lost 4 bases and J lost 7; bases outside the gene matches: 7. The germline V gene has CDR1 SGHDT and CDR2 YYEEEE. As DNA, the CDR3 is TGTGCCAGCAGCGGCGGGACTAGCGGATTTAATGAGCAGTTCTTC. It is translated as CASSGGTSGFNEQFF.

This chain connects TRBV7-9 to TRBJ2-1, with D possibly being TRBD1 (5 bases). The V end was cut by 3 bases, the J end by 7 bases, with 16 bases between. Germline CDR1 reads SEHNR; CDR2 reads FQNEAQ (reference sequence). This CDR3 comprises 15 residues. CDR3 DNA sequence: TGTGCCAGCAGCTTTTGGAACAGGCTTAATAATGAGCAGTTCTTC. Translated, it gives CASSFWNRLNNEQFF.

The gene calls are TRBV28 and TRBJ1-1; TRBD1 matches 7 bases. The CDR3 contains 15 residues. Germline V gene sequence: CDR1 MDHEN, CDR2 SYDVKM. Germline trimming cut 6 bases from V and 5 bases from J; bases unmatched to any gene: 12. The CDR3 bases are TGTGCCAGCAGCCCGGCGACAGGGTCGGGGACTGAAGCTTTCTTT. Protein sequence: CASSPATGSGTEAFF.

This chain links TRBV25-1 with TRBJ1-2; TRBD1 matches at 8 bases. CDR1 is MGHDK and CDR2 is SYGVNS in the germline V gene. CDR3 length: 13 amino acids. Unmatched junction bases numbered 8, after V lost 6 bases and J lost 8 bases. CDR3 DNA: TGTGCCAGCAGAGAAACAGGGGGAGGGGGCTACACCTTC. This gives the protein CASRETGGGGYTF.

This clone was observed a few times. The CDR3 spells CASSLVNRPAFF. CDR3 in DNA: TGTGCCAGCAGCTTAGTAAACAGACCTGCTTTCTTT. The J gene is TRBJ1-1, the V gene TRBV7-2; D ambiguous. Germline CDR1 and CDR2: SGHTA and FQGNSA. The CDR3 extends over 12 amino acids. Trimming stripped 1 base from V and 11 bases from J, with 11 bases between.

The gene calls are TRBV18 and TRBJ2-3, with TRBD2 identical over 15 bases. After removal of 0 bases from V and 2 bases from J, the junction contained 6 bases not matched to a gene. This CDR3 is built from 19 residues. CDR1 is KGHSH and CDR2 is LQKENI in the germline V gene. CDR3 sequence reads: CASSPPLGTSGRPTDTQYF. CDR3 nucleotides: TGTGCCAGCTCACCACCGTTGGGGACTAGCGGGAGGCCCACAGATACGCAGTATTTT.

This clone has only a few counts. The genes are TRBV18 and TRBJ2-6, with 9 bases fitting TRBD1. Germline loops: CDR1 KGHSH, CDR2 LQKENI. V dropped 2 bases and J dropped 0; count of bases not matched to a gene: 5. There are 18 residues in the CDR3. CDR3 sequence: CASSPARTGVSGANVLTF. In DNA, the CDR3 is TGTGCCAGCTCACCAGCCCGGACAGGGGTCTCTGGGGCCAACGTCCTGACTTTC.

This clone came up a few times. V and J are TRBV10-3 and TRBJ2-1; 9 bases fit TRBD1. Germline CDR1 and CDR2: ENHRY and SYGVKD. V gave up 5 bases and J gave up 6 bases; unmatched junction bases: 5. The CDR3 consists of 14 residues. The chain's CDR3 is CAISTRDRVNEQFF. The CDR3 DNA reads TGTGCCATCAGTACCCGGGACAGGGTCAATGAGCAGTTCTTC.

In the case of this clone: At one end, the junction sequence differs from germline, possibly due to a read error. The chain combines TRBV7-9 with TRBJ1-1; the D is unclear. Germline V gives CDR1 SEHNR, CDR2 FQNEAQ (reference sequence). The CDR3 totals 13 residues. The DNA of the CDR3 is TGTTCCAGCAGCTCTCCAGGGAACACTGAAGCTTTCTTT. Protein: CSSSSPGNTEAFF.

V and J are TRBV28 and TRBJ2-5; tentatively, D is TRBD2 (5 bases). Trimming stripped 10 bases from V and 5 bases from J, with 20 bases between. The CDR3 extends over 14 amino acids. Germline V gene lookup returns CDR1 MDHEN and CDR2 SYDVKM. The CDR3 sequence: CATVLSGREETQYF. The DNA for the CDR3 is TGTGCCACCGTATTATCGGGGAGAGAGGAGACCCAGTACTTC.

The chain recombines TRBV6-6 with TRBJ1-5; D gene uncertain. V was shortened by 8 bases and J by 9 bases, with 14 bases between the two germline ends. The CDR3 loop spans 12 amino acids. Per the germline V gene, CDR1 is MNHNY and CDR2 is SVGAGI (reference sequence). CDR3 nucleotide sequence: TGTGCCAGCTCGTCACTGGGCTGGCCCCAGCATTTT. The encoded protein is CASSSLGWPQHF.

The J gene is TRBJ2-4, the V gene TRBV13; weak D call: TRBD2 (5 bases). CDR3 length: 17 amino acids. Germline assignment: CDR1 PRHDT and CDR2 FYEKMQ (reference sequence). V was cut by 3 bases and J by 7 bases, with 22 bases left in between. CDR3 in amino acids: CASSFQSRVVGWNIQYF. The DNA for the CDR3 is TGTGCCAGCAGCTTTCAGTCGAGGGTGGTAGGGTGGAACATTCAGTACTTC.